These T cell receptor beta chains were read from a single sample in a study of preoperative IRX-2 immunotherapy in early breast cancer. The data were produced by immunoSEQ multiplex PCR, yet TCRdb's version contains in-frame clones alone and is incomplete. Found here are about 23,000 clones, 85% to 90% of them singletons; the top ten hold roughly 9%. Sequencing used tumor tissue, obtained after IRX-2 immunotherapy. These receptors were obtained from a human donor with breast cancer. The CDR3 runs from the conserved cysteine through the conserved F or W. D genes are given only for firm matches. For some rows the clone size is stated as once, few or many, or as a class when expanded; others skip it.

CATSRDRGTYNEQFF TGTGCCACCAGCAGGGACAGGGGAACCTACAATGAGCAGTTCTTC TRBD1 TRBJ2-1 - TRBV15
CASRRTGTGGGEAFF TGCGCCAGCAGACGCACCGGGACAGGGGGCGGTGAAGCTTTCTTT TRBD1 TRBJ1-1 once TRBV4-3
CASSRTSGGSQYF TGTGCCAGCAGCAGAACTAGCGGGGGGAGCCAGTACTTC TRBD2 TRBJ2-5 - TRBV6-5
CASSQQPRQDYEQYF TGCGCCAGCAGCCAACAACCCCGACAGGACTACGAGCAGTACTTC - TRBJ2-7 - TRBV4-1
CAWSVRNRNTEAFF TGTGCCTGGAGTGTAAGGAATCGGAACACTGAAGCTTTCTTT - TRBJ1-1 few TRBV30
CASSFFRSSYNSPLHF TGTGCCAGCAGCTTCTTCCGAAGCTCCTATAATTCACCCCTCCACTTT - TRBJ1-6 few TRBV7-9
CAISDPSLGRDTQYF TGTGCCATCAGTGACCCCTCCCTCGGGAGGGATACGCAGTATTTT TRBD2 TRBJ2-3 - TRBV10-3
CASSPTGAAEKLFF TGTGCCAGCAGCCCTACCGGGGCCGCGGAAAAACTGTTTTTT - TRBJ1-4 - TRBV7-9
CASSLGQGNYGYTF TGTGCCAGCAGCCTGGGACAGGGGAACTATGGCTACACCTTC TRBD1 TRBJ1-2 - TRBV6-5
CASSRDKHTF TGTGCCAGCAGCCGGGACAAACACACCTTC - TRBJ1-2 - TRBV21-1
CSVNRRPDTQYF TGCAGCGTCAACAGGAGACCTGATACGCAGTATTTT - TRBJ2-3 - TRBV29-1
CASSPQATYEQYF TGCGCCAGCAGCCCCCAAGCCACCTACGAGCAGTACTTC - TRBJ2-7 - TRBV5-1
CASSPGTSVHKNIQYF TGTGCCAGCAGTCCCGGGACTAGCGTTCACAAAAACATTCAGTACTTC TRBD2 TRBJ2-4 - TRBV28
CASSLAFLPGYGYTF TGTGCCAGCAGCTTGGCCTTCCTTCCGGGTTATGGCTACACCTTC - TRBJ1-2 - TRBV5-5
CASFPGRGIQETQYF TGTGCCAGCTTCCCCGGGCGGGGTATCCAAGAGACCCAGTACTTC - TRBJ2-5 - TRBV2
CASSLTPGRTNEKLFF TGCGCCAGCAGCCTCACCCCGGGACGGACTAATGAAAAACTGTTTTTT - TRBJ1-4 - TRBV4-3
CASRLGPGREKLFF TGTGCCAGCAGGCTCGGACCGGGACGGGAAAAACTGTTTTTT - TRBJ1-4 - TRBV2
CASSLGTGAYNEQFF TGCGCCAGCAGCTTAGGGACAGGGGCCTACAATGAGCAGTTCTTC TRBD1 TRBJ2-1 - TRBV5-1
CASSLHRGYNEQFF TGCGCCAGCAGCTTGCATAGGGGATACAATGAGCAGTTCTTC - TRBJ2-1 - TRBV5-1
CASSFSQGNNEQFF TGCGCCAGCAGCTTTTCACAGGGGAACAATGAGCAGTTCTTC TRBD1 TRBJ2-1 large TRBV4-3
CAWSVGGASSYNSPLHF TGTGCCTGGAGTGTAGGCGGAGCGAGCTCCTATAATTCACCCCTCCACTTT - TRBJ1-6 - TRBV30
CASSRGTEAFF TGTGCCAGCAGCAGGGGCACTGAAGCTTTCTTT - TRBJ1-1 - TRBV21-1
CASSFFYGTGELFF TGTGCCAGCAGCTTTTTTTACGGCACCGGGGAGCTGTTTTTT - TRBJ2-2 - TRBV5-4
CASSALAGVDTQYF TGTGCCAGCAGCGCACTAGCGGGAGTAGATACGCAGTATTTT TRBD2 TRBJ2-3 once TRBV5-4
CSVGRTSDYNEQFF TGCAGCGTTGGCCGGACTAGCGACTACAATGAGCAGTTCTTC TRBD2 TRBJ2-1 - TRBV29-1
CASSFGQGDTIYF TGTGCCAGCAGCTTTGGGCAGGGGGACACCATATATTTT TRBD1 TRBJ1-3 - TRBV7-2
CATRDRVEQFF TGTGCCACCCGGGACAGGGTTGAGCAGTTCTTC TRBD1 TRBJ2-1 once TRBV2